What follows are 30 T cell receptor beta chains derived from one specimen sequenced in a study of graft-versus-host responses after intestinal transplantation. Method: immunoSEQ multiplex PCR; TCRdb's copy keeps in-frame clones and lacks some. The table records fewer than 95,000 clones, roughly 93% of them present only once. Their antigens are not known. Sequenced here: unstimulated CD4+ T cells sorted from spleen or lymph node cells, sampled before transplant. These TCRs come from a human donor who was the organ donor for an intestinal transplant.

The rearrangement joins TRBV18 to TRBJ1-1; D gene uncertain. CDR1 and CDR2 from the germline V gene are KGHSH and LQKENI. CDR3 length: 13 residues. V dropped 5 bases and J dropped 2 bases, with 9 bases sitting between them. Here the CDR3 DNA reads TGTGCCAGCTCAAATTTAGAAAACACTGAAGCTTTCTTT. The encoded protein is CASSNLENTEAFF.

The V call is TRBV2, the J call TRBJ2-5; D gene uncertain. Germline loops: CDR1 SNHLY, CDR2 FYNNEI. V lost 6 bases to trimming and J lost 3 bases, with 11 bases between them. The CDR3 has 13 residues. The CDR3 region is CASRYAPEETQYF. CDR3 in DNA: TGTGCCAGCAGATATGCTCCCGAAGAGACCCAGTACTTC.

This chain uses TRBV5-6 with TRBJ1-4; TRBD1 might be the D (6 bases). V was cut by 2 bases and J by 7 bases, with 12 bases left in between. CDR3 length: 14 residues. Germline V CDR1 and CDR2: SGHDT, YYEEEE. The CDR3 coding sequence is TGTGCCAGCAGCTTTCGGGGGGCTGGTGAAAAACTGTTTTTT. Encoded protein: CASSFRGAGEKLFF.

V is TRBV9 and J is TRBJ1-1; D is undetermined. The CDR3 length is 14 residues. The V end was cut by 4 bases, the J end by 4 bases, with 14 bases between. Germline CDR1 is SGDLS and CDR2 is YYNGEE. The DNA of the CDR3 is TGTGCCAGCAGCCCCCTGGTGGGCACCACTGAAGCTTTCTTT. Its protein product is CASSPLVGTTEAFF.

The CDR3 loop reads CASSLEGDSNQPQHF. As DNA, the CDR3 is TGCGCCAGCAGCTTGGAGGGAGATAGCAATCAGCCCCAGCATTTT. V gene TRBV5-1 combines with J gene TRBJ1-5; D is unclear. Trimming removed 0 bases from V and 0 bases from J, with 7 bases in between. Germline assignment: CDR1 SGHRS and CDR2 YFSETQ. The CDR3 extends over 15 amino acids.

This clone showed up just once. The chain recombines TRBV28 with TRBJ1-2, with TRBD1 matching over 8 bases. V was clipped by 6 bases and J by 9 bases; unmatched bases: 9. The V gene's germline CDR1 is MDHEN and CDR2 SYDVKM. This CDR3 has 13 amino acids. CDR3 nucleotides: TGTGCCAGCAGGGCCGGGACAGGCTCTCGCTACACCTTC. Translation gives CASRAGTGSRYTF.

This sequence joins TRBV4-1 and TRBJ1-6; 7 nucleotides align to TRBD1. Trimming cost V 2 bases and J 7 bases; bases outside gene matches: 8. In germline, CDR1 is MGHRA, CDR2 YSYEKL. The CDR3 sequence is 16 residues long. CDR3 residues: CASSQTPGQLNSPLHF. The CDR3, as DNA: TGCGCCAGCAGCCAAACCCCGGGACAGCTCAATTCACCCCTCCACTTT.

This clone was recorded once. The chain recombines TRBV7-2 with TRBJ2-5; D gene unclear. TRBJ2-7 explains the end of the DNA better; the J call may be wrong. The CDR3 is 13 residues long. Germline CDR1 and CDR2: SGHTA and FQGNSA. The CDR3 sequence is CASSSRHPYEQYF. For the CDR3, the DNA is TGTGCCAGCAGCTCAAGGCACCCCTACGAGCAGTACTTC.

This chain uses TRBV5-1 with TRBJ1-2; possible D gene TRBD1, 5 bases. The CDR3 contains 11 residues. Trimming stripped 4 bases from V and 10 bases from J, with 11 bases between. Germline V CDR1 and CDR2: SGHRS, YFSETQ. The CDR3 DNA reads TGCGCCAGCAGCGAAAGACAGACCTACACCTTC. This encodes CASSERQTYTF. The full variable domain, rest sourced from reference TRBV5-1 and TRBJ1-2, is KAGVTQTPRYLIKTRGQQVTLSCSPISGHRSVSWYQQTPGQGLQFLFEYFSETQRNKGNFPGRFSGRQFSNSRSEMNVSTLELGDSALYLCASSERQTYTFGSGTRLTVV.

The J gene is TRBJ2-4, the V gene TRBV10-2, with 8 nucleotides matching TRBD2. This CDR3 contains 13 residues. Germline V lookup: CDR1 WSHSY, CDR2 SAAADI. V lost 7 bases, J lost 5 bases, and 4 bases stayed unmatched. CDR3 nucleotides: TGCGCCAGCACCCGGACTAGCCAAAACATTCAGTACTTC. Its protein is CASTRTSQNIQYF.

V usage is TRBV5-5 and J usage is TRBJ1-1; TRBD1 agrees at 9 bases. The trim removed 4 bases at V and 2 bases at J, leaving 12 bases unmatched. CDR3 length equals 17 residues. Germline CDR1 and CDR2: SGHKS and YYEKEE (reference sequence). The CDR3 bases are TGTGCCAGCAGCCCCTTGGGGACAGGGTTTTTCAACACTGAAGCTTTCTTT. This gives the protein CASSPLGTGFFNTEAFF.

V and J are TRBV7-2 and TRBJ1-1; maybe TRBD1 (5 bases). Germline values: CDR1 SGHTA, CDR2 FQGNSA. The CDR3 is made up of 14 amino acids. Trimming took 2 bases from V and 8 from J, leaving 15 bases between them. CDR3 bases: TGTGCCAGCAGCTTATCACTCGTTGCAGGGGAAGCTTTCTTT. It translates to CASSLSLVAGEAFF.

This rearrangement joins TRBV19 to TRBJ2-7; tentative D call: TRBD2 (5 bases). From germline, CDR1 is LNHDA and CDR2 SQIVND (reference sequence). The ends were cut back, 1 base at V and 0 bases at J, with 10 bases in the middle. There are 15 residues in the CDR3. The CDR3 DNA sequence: TGTGCCAGTAGTATAGGAGGGTCAAGCTCCTACGAGCAGTACTTC. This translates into CASSIGGSSSYEQYF.

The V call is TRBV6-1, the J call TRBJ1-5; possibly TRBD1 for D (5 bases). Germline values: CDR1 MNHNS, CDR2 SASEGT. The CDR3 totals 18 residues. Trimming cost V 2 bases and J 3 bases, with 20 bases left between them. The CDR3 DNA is TGTGCCAGCAGTGAAAGGCTCCCCCGGGGGGGGATCAATCAGCCCCAGCATTTT. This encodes CASSERLPRGGINQPQHF.

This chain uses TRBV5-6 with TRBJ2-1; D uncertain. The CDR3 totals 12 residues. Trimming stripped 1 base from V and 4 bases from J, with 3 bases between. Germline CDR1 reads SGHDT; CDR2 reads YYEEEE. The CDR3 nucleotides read TGTGCCAGCAGCTTGTTTTACAATGAGCAGTTCTTC. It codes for CASSLFYNEQFF.

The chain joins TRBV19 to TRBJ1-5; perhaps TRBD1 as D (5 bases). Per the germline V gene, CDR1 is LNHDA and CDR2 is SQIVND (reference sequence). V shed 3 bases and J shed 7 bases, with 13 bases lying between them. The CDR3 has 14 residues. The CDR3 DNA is TGTGCCAGTAGTATGCCCGGGGCTAGCCAGCCCCAGCATTTT. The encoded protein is CASSMPGASQPQHF.

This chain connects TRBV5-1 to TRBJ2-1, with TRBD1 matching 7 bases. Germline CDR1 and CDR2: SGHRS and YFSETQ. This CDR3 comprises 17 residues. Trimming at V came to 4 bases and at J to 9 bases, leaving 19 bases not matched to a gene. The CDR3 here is CASSGDRVGSDVGEQFF. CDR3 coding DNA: TGCGCCAGCAGCGGTGACAGGGTCGGATCAGATGTGGGTGAGCAGTTCTTC.

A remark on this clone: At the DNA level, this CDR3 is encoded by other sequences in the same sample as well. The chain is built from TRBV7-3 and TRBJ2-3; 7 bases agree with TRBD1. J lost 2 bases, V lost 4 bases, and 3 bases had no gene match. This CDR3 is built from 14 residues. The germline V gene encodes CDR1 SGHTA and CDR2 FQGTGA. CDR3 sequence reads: CASSSGTATDTQYF. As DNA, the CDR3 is TGTGCCAGCAGCTCTGGGACAGCCACAGATACGCAGTATTTT.

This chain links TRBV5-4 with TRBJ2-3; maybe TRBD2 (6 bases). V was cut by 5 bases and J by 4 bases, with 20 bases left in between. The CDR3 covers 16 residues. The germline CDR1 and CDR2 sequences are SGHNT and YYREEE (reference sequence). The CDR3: CASRPGTLNSADTQYF. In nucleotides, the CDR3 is TGTGCCAGCAGACCGGGGACTTTAAATTCGGCAGATACGCAGTATTTT. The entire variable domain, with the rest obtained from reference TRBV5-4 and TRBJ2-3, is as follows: ETGVTQSPTHLIKTRGQQVTLRCSSQSGHNTVSWYQQALGQGPQFIFQYYREEENGRGNFPPRFSGLQFPNYSSELNVNALELDDSALYLCASRPGTLNSADTQYFGPGTRLTVL.

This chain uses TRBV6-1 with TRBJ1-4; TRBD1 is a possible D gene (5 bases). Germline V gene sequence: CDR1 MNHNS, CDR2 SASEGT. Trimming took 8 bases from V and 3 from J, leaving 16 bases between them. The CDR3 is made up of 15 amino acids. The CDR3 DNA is TGTGCCAGCCGGGACTCGATCGTGGCTAATGAAAAACTGTTTTTT. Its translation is CASRDSIVANEKLFF.

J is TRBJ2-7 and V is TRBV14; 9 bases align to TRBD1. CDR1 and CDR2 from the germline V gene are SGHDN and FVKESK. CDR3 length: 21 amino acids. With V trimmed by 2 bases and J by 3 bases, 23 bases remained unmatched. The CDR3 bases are TGTGCCAGCAGCCAACTCACCCGGGACAGGGCTCACCGGAGGGTGGGCTACGAGCAGTACTTC. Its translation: CASSQLTRDRAHRRVGYEQYF.

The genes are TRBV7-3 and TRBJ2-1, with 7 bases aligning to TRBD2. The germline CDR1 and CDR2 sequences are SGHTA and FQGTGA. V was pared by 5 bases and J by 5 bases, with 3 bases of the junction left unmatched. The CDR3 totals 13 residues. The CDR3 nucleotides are TGTGCCAGCAGCAACGCGGGGGACAATGAGCAGTTCTTC. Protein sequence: CASSNAGDNEQFF.

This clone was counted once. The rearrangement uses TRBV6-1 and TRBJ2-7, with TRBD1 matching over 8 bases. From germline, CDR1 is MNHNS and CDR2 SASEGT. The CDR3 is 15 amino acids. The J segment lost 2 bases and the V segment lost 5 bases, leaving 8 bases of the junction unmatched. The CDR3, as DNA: TGTGCCAGCAGTCAGAAAACAGGGGGAGCCTACGAGCAGTACTTC. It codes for CASSQKTGGAYEQYF.

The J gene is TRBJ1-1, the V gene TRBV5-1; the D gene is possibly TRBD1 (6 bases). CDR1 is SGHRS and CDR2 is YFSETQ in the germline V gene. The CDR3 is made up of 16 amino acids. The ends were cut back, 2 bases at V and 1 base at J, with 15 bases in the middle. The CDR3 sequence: CASSLRPTGENTEAFF. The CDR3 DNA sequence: TGCGCCAGCAGCTTACGACCGACAGGCGAGAACACTGAAGCTTTCTTT.

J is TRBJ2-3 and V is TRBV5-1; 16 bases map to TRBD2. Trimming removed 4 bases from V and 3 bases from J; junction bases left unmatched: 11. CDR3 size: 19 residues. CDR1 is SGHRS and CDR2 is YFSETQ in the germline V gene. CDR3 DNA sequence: TGCGCCAGCAGCGTGGTTCCTGGGACTAGCGGGGGGGAAACAGATACGCAGTATTTT. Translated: CASSVVPGTSGGETDTQYF.

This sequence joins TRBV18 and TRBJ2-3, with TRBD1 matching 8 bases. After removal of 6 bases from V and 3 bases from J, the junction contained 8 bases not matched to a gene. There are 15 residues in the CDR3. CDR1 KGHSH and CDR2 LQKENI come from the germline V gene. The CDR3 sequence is CASSPDRVGTDTQYF. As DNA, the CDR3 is TGTGCCAGCTCGCCGGACAGGGTTGGGACAGATACGCAGTATTTT. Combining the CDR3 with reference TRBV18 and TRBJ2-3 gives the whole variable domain NAGVMQNPRHLVRRRGQEARLRCSPMKGHSHVYWYRQLPEEGLKFMVYLQKENIIDESGMPKERFSAEFPKEGPSILRIQQVVRGDSAAYFCASSPDRVGTDTQYFGPGTRLTVL.

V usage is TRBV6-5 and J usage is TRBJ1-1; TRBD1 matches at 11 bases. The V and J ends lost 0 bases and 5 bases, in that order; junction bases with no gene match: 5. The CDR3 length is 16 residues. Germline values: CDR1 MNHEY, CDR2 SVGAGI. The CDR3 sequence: CASSYSGDRGRTEAFF. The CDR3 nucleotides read TGTGCCAGCAGTTACTCCGGGGACAGGGGGAGGACTGAAGCTTTCTTT.

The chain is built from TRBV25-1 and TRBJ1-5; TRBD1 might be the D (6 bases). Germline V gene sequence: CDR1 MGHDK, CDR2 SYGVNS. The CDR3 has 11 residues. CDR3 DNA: TGTCCTGGGGGGGCTTGGCAGCCCCAGCATTTT. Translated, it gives CPGGAWQPQHF.

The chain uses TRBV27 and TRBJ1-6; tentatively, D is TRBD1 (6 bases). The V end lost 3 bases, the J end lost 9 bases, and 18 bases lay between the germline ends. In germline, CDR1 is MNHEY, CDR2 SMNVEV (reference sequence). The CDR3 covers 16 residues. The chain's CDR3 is CASSLSIPGAFSPLHF. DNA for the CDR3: TGTGCCAGCAGTTTGAGTATCCCAGGGGCCTTTTCACCCCTCCACTTT.

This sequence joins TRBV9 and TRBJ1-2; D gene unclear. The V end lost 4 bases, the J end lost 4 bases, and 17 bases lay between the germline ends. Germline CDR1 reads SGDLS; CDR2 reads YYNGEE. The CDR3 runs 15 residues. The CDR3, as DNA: TGTGCCAGCAGCCCTCGGGCCGTGGCGGGCTATGGCTACACCTTC. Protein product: CASSPRAVAGYGYTF. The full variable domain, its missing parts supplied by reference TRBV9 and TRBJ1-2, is DSGVTQTPKHLITATGQRVTLRCSPRSGDLSVYWYQQSLDQGLQFLIQYYNGEERAKGNILERFSAQQFPDLHSELNLSSLELGDSALYFCASSPRAVAGYGYTFGSGTRLTVV.